The T cell receptor beta chain under discussion was sequenced for a study of cytomegalovirus exposure and HLA in healthy donors. 60 Vbeta and 13 Jbeta primers were used in PCR. TCRdb keeps only in-frame clones here, not all; method: immunoSEQ multiplex PCR. The sample lists some 200,000 clones; under 80% were seen once. The CDR3 length is 17 residues. V lost 0 bases and J 0 bases, leaving 12 bases between the germline ends. In germline, CDR1 is MGHRA, CDR2 YSYEKL. This clonotype originated in a girl aged 2-10 years in good health and CMV-seronegative. The V and J genes are TRBV4-1 and TRBJ2-1; D is perhaps TRBD2 (5 bases). Sample: PBMCs. As DNA, the CDR3 is TGCGCCAGCAGCCAAGAGGGCGCGGGTAGCTCCTACAATGAGCAGTTCTTC. Its translation: CASSQEGAGSSYNEQFF.